These 18 T cell receptor beta chains share one sample of origin, sequenced in a study of blood T cell repertoires in COVID-19. Clones were read by immunoSEQ multiplex PCR, and TCRdb kept only the in-frame ones, dropping some. The sample lists over 50,000 clones; roughly 84% were seen once. Sequencing input: peripheral blood. These receptors originate from a man over 45 with acute or convalescent COVID-19.

In nucleotides, the CDR3 is TGTGCCAGCAGTTTCCAGGGGAGCTATGGCTACACCTTC. As protein: CASSFQGSYGYTF. The chain has TRBV27 and TRBJ1-2; the D gene is possibly TRBD1 (6 bases). Germline lookup yields CDR1 MNHEY and CDR2 SMNVEV (reference sequence). The V end lost 3 bases, the J end lost 4 bases, and 9 bases lay between the germline ends. The CDR3 loop spans 13 amino acids.

The rearrangement uses TRBV7-3 and TRBJ1-2, with 7 bases matching TRBD1. Losses at the gene ends were 1 base for V and 6 bases for J; bases not matched to a gene: 2. Germline loops: CDR1 SGHTA, CDR2 FQGTGA. This CDR3 region has 13 residues. CDR3 in DNA: TGTGCCAGCAGCTTAATGGGGACAGATGGCTACACCTTC. The encoded protein is CASSLMGTDGYTF.

CDR3 DNA sequence: TGTGCCACTGGAAAACAGGGCTCCTACGAGCAGTACTTC. Amino acids: CATGKQGSYEQYF. The rearrangement joins TRBV6-5 to TRBJ2-7, with D possibly TRBD1 on 6 matching bases. Trimming cost V 10 bases and J 0 bases, with 13 bases left between them. CDR3 length: 13 amino acids. Per germline, CDR1 MNHEY and CDR2 SVGAGI.

The chain has TRBV7-9 and TRBJ1-2, with 7 bases that match TRBD1. The germline V gene has CDR1 SEHNR and CDR2 FQNEAQ (reference sequence). J lost 8 bases, V lost 2 bases, and 5 bases had no gene match. The CDR3 runs 13 residues. CDR3 residues: CASSLQGGAGYTF. The CDR3, as DNA: TGTGCCAGCAGCTTACAGGGGGGAGCCGGCTACACCTTC.

The chain has TRBV7-9 and TRBJ1-5; D might be TRBD1 (6 bases). Germline-derived CDR1 and CDR2 are SEHNR and FQNEAQ (reference sequence). There are 16 residues in the CDR3. Trimming cost V 3 bases and J 2 bases, with 14 bases left between them. The CDR3 spells CASSFGRGAGNQPQHF. The CDR3 nucleotides read TGTGCCAGCAGCTTCGGTCGGGGGGCTGGCAATCAGCCCCAGCATTTT.

This clone was found once. V and J are TRBV6-1 and TRBJ1-5; D possibly corresponds to TRBD1 (5 bases). Looked up from germline, CDR1 is MNHNS and CDR2 is SASEGT. The CDR3 runs to 15 residues. Trimming cost V 1 base and J 5 bases, with 12 bases left between them. CDR3 sequence: CASSEERGTDQPQHF. The DNA of the CDR3 is TGTGCCAGCAGTGAAGAGCGGGGGACGGATCAGCCCCAGCATTTT.

The chain carries TRBV27 and TRBJ1-2, with D tentatively TRBD1 (5 bases). Germline loops: CDR1 MNHEY, CDR2 SMNVEV (reference sequence). Trimming left V 3 bases short and J 3 bases short, with 11 bases between. The CDR3 runs to 14 residues. The DNA for the CDR3 is TGTGCCAGCAGTTTTAGGGGCTGGCACTATGGCTACACCTTC. Protein product: CASSFRGWHYGYTF.

The chain employs TRBV6-5 and TRBJ1-5; 9 bases line up with TRBD1. The V and J ends lost 10 bases and 4 bases, in that order; junction bases with no gene match: 8. Germline CDR1 and CDR2: MNHEY and SVGAGI. The CDR3 spans 14 residues. CDR3 region: CATQSGQGNQPQHF. The DNA for the CDR3 is TGTGCCACCCAATCCGGACAGGGGAATCAGCCCCAGCATTTT.

This chain's CDR3 is CASSLDYNYGYTF. The CDR3 DNA sequence: TGTGCCAGCAGCTTGGATTATAACTATGGCTACACCTTC. The chain recombines TRBV5-5 with TRBJ1-2; D ambiguous. CDR1 is SGHKS, CDR2 YYEKEE, per germline (reference sequence). There are 13 residues in the CDR3. Trimming left V 0 bases short and J 1 base short, with 4 bases between.

This sequence joins TRBV14 and TRBJ2-1; 9 nucleotides line up with TRBD2. Losses at the gene ends were 1 base for V and 9 bases for J; bases not matched to a gene: 4. The CDR3 covers 14 residues. CDR1 SGHDN and CDR2 FVKESK come from the germline V gene. For the CDR3, the DNA is TGTGCCAGCAGCCAAGTGCGGGAGGGGACTGAGCAGTTCTTC. Encoded protein: CASSQVREGTEQFF. Full variable domain (rest looked up from reference TRBV14 and TRBJ2-1): EAGVTQFPSHSVIEKGQTVTLRCDPISGHDNLYWYRRVMGKEIKFLLHFVKESKQDESGMPNNRFLAERTGGTYSTLKVQPAELEDSGVYFCASSQVREGTEQFFGPGTRLTVL.

CDR3 residues: CASSLWDRANEKLFF. The CDR3 DNA reads TGCGCCAGCAGCTTGTGGGACAGGGCTAATGAAAAACTGTTTTTT. The chain has TRBV5-1 and TRBJ1-4; 9 nucleotides match TRBD1. From germline, CDR1 is SGHRS and CDR2 YFSETQ. The CDR3 consists of 15 residues. V lost 1 base and J lost 3; bases outside the gene matches: 1.

V and J are TRBV18 and TRBJ2-3; 7 positions agree with TRBD1. CDR1 and CDR2 from the germline V gene are KGHSH and LQKENI. This CDR3 is 14 amino acids long. Unmatched junction bases numbered 9, after V lost 8 bases and J lost 4 bases. Written as DNA, the CDR3 is TGTGCCAGCGGTGACAGGGTGAAGTCAGATACGCAGTATTTT. Encoded protein: CASGDRVKSDTQYF.

This chain joins TRBV4-2 and TRBJ1-1, with D perhaps matching TRBD1 (5 bases). Germline V lookup: CDR1 LGHNA, CDR2 YNFKEQ. The CDR3 has 17 amino acids. Trimming cost V 3 bases and J 2 bases, with 19 bases left between them. The CDR3 protein is CASSQESVRAGNTEAFF. The CDR3 coding sequence is TGTGCCAGCAGCCAGGAATCAGTCAGGGCCGGAAACACTGAAGCTTTCTTT.

The chain uses TRBV6-1 and TRBJ2-1; TRBD2 might be the D (6 bases). Between the trimmed V and J ends, which lost 1 base and 6 bases, there was a span of 13 bases. CDR1 and CDR2 from the germline V gene are MNHNS and SASEGT. CDR3 length equals 15 residues. CDR3 DNA: TGTGCCAGCAGTGAAGGTCTAGCGCCCTCCAATGAGCAGTTCTTC. Its protein product is CASSEGLAPSNEQFF.

This clone was found a few times. This chain connects TRBV5-1 to TRBJ1-4; 7 bases map to TRBD1. Germline trimming cut 4 bases from V and 3 bases from J; bases unmatched to any gene: 6. The CDR3 covers 15 residues. In germline, CDR1 is SGHRS, CDR2 YFSETQ. The CDR3 loop reads CASSENTGANEKLFF. The CDR3 DNA is TGCGCCAGCAGCGAAAATACAGGGGCTAATGAAAAACTGTTTTTT.

This clone was seen once. The J gene is TRBJ2-3, the V gene TRBV7-8; TRBD2 agrees at 11 bases. The CDR3 runs to 17 residues. Germline V gives CDR1 SGHVS, CDR2 FQNEAQ. V trimming: 5 bases; J trimming: 2 bases; junction bases outside the gene matches: 9. The CDR3 is CASSLGSGGAFTDTQYF. In DNA form, the CDR3 reads TGTGCCAGCAGCCTCGGTAGCGGGGGGGCCTTCACAGATACGCAGTATTTT.

This clone was counted a single time. V is TRBV11-2 and J is TRBJ2-7, with D perhaps TRBD1 (6 bases). Germline assignment: CDR1 SGHAT and CDR2 FQNNGV. The CDR3 totals 13 residues. The V end lost 5 bases, the J end lost 1 base, and 9 bases lay between the germline ends. CDR3 nucleotides: TGTGCCAGCAGCCTGGACAGTTCCTACGAGCAGTACTTC. It codes for CASSLDSSYEQYF. Combining the CDR3 with reference TRBV11-2 and TRBJ2-7 gives the whole variable domain EAGVAQSPRYKIIEKRQSVAFWCNPISGHATLYWYQQILGQGPKLLIQFQNNGVVDDSQLPKDRFSAERLKGVDSTLKIQPAKLEDSAVYLCASSLDSSYEQYFGPGTRLTVT.

The chain joins TRBV7-6 to TRBJ2-5; the match to TRBD1 covers 7 bases. The germline V gene has CDR1 SGHVS and CDR2 FNYEAQ. The CDR3 consists of 16 residues. The ends lost 3 bases at V and 2 bases at J; junction bases unmatched: 9. Written as DNA, the CDR3 is TGTGCCAGCAGCTTCATAAGAGGGACAGAACAAGAGACCCAGTACTTC. Amino acids: CASSFIRGTEQETQYF.